These 15 T cell receptor beta chains originate from one sample sequenced in a study of blood T cell repertoires in COVID-19. Assay: immunoSEQ multiplex PCR; the TCRdb copy retains only in-frame clones and omits some. The data show fewer than 65,000 clones, with roughly 84% seen just once and 10% held by the top ten. The sequenced sample consisted of peripheral blood. These receptors came from a man aged 30-40 years with COVID-19, enrolled during active disease.

The chain uses TRBV5-6 and TRBJ2-1, with a tentative D call TRBD1 (5 bases). Germline assignment: CDR1 SGHDT and CDR2 YYEEEE. V lost 0 bases, J lost 6 bases, and 13 bases lay in between. There are 15 residues in the CDR3. CDR3 sequence: CASSLVVQGLNEQFF. As DNA, the CDR3 is TGTGCCAGCAGCTTGGTTGTTCAGGGTCTCAATGAGCAGTTCTTC.

V usage is TRBV7-6 and J usage is TRBJ2-1; 10 bases agree with TRBD2. Germline V gene sequence: CDR1 SGHVS, CDR2 FNYEAQ. Unmatched junction bases numbered 3, after V lost 3 bases and J lost 4 bases. This CDR3 has 15 amino acids. CDR3 in DNA: TGTGCCAGCAGCTTCCGGACTAGCGGATACAATGAGCAGTTCTTC. Translating it yields CASSFRTSGYNEQFF.

This clone occurred once. The rearrangement links TRBV18 to TRBJ1-1; 7 positions agree with TRBD1. The germline gives CDR1 KGHSH, CDR2 LQKENI. This CDR3 is 13 amino acids long. The junction had 4 bases not matched to a gene; V was cut back by 3 bases and J by 6 bases. The CDR3 reads CASSPGTVAEAFF. CDR3 bases: TGTGCCAGCTCACCCGGGACAGTAGCTGAAGCTTTCTTT.

This CDR3 is CASSPGGDLQGEQFF. Here the CDR3 DNA reads TGTGCCAGCAGTCCGGGGGGAGATCTACAAGGTGAGCAGTTCTTC. The chain is built from TRBV28 and TRBJ2-1, with TRBD2 matching over 7 bases. The CDR3 contains 15 residues. V lost 5 bases, J lost 9 bases, and 13 bases stayed unmatched. Germline values: CDR1 MDHEN, CDR2 SYDVKM.

This chain uses TRBV19 with TRBJ2-2, with TRBD1 as a possible D gene (6 bases). Germline assignment: CDR1 LNHDA and CDR2 SQIVND (reference sequence). Deletions cut 2 bases from V and 5 bases from J, with 12 bases between. The CDR3 sequence is 15 residues long. The CDR3 bases are TGTGCCAGTAGTATAAGCTACAGGGAAACCGGGGAGCTGTTTTTT. This sequence encodes CASSISYRETGELFF.

The rearrangement links TRBV7-2 to TRBJ1-1; 7 bases match TRBD1. CDR1 is SGHTA, CDR2 FQGNSA, per germline. Trimming took 3 bases from V and 6 from J; bases not matched to a gene: 4. The CDR3 has 13 residues. The CDR3, as DNA: TGTGCCAGCAGCTTCACAGGGGCGGCTGAAGCTTTCTTT. Translating gives CASSFTGAAEAFF.

This chain connects TRBV5-1 to TRBJ2-7; TRBD2 is a possible D gene (6 bases). CDR3 length equals 14 residues. The V gene lost 4 bases and the J gene lost 2 bases, with 13 bases spanning the gap. Germline V CDR1 and CDR2: SGHRS, YFSETQ. The CDR3 reads CASSPRGTTYEQYF. CDR3 nucleotides: TGCGCCAGCAGCCCACGGGGGACCACCTACGAGCAGTACTTC.

This clone was seen just once. V usage is TRBV3-1 (or the pseudogene TRBV3-2) and J usage is TRBJ1-5; 7 positions agree with TRBD1. The CDR3 is made up of 15 amino acids. CDR1 is LGHDT, CDR2 YNNKEL, per germline (reference sequence). V gave up 3 bases and J gave up 5 bases; unmatched junction bases: 7. The CDR3 region is CASSHTNRGDQPQHF. The DNA for the CDR3 is TGTGCCAGCAGCCATACTAACAGGGGCGATCAGCCCCAGCATTTT.

This rearrangement joins TRBV19 to TRBJ1-5; 9 bases are a match to TRBD1. The length of the CDR3 is 15 residues. Per germline, CDR1 LNHDA and CDR2 SQIVND (reference sequence). Unmatched junction bases numbered 8, after V lost 7 bases and J lost 4 bases. CDR3 sequence reads: CASTQDRGDNQPQHF. CDR3 DNA: TGTGCCAGTACTCAGGACAGGGGTGATAATCAGCCCCAGCATTTT.

The chain recombines TRBV18 with TRBJ2-3; 14 nucleotides line up with TRBD2. V shed 3 bases, J shed 4 bases, and the junction held 6 bases outside the gene matches. CDR1 is KGHSH, CDR2 LQKENI, per germline. The CDR3 is 17 residues long. This chain's CDR3 is CASSPSGLAGESDTQYF. CDR3 sequence (DNA): TGTGCCAGCTCACCTTCGGGACTAGCGGGAGAATCAGATACGCAGTATTTT.

The V call is TRBV5-4, the J call TRBJ2-4, with D maybe TRBD2 (7 bases). V was clipped by 0 bases and J by 6 bases, with 16 bases between them. This CDR3 comprises 16 residues. CDR1 and CDR2 (germline): SGHNT, YYREEE (reference sequence). The CDR3 bases are TGTGCCAGCAGCTTGGAAGCCAGGGGAGGGGGAAACATTCAGTACTTC. As protein: CASSLEARGGGNIQYF. Full variable domain (missing parts from reference TRBV5-4 and TRBJ2-4): ETGVTQSPTHLIKTRGQQVTLRCSSQSGHNTVSWYQQALGQGPQFIFQYYREEENGRGNFPPRFSGLQFPNYSSELNVNALELDDSALYLCASSLEARGGGNIQYFGAGTRLSVL.

This clone has only one observation. CDR3 bases: TGTGCCAGCAGCGGAAGGGGACAGGGGAGGAACACCGGGGAGCTGTTTTTT. Residues: CASSGRGQGRNTGELFF. The rearrangement uses TRBV9 and TRBJ2-2; 10 positions agree with TRBD1. Losses at the gene ends were 3 bases for V and 1 base for J; bases not matched to a gene: 6. The CDR3 has 17 residues. Germline assignment: CDR1 SGDLS and CDR2 YYNGEE.

The chain has TRBV6-5 and TRBJ2-3; 7 bases fit TRBD1. There are 15 residues in the CDR3. The trim removed 0 bases at V and 1 base at J, leaving 1 base unmatched. CDR1 is MNHEY and CDR2 is SVGAGI in the germline V gene. The CDR3 sequence: CASSYSDRGTDTQYF. In DNA, the CDR3 is TGTGCCAGCAGTTACTCAGACAGGGGCACAGATACGCAGTATTTT.

The CDR3 bases are TGTGCCAGCAGCTTGGGCAGGGGAGAGCAGCCCCAGCATTTT. Protein product: CASSLGRGEQPQHF. V is TRBV7-2 and J is TRBJ1-5, with TRBD1 as a possible D gene (6 bases). Germline V gene sequence: CDR1 SGHTA, CDR2 FQGNSA. This CDR3 is built from 14 residues. V lost 3 bases, J lost 7 bases, and 13 bases lay in between.

V is TRBV12-3 or TRBV12-4 and J is TRBJ1-3; 7 nucleotides match TRBD1. There are 13 residues in the CDR3. J lost 0 bases, V lost 8 bases, and 1 base had no gene match. The CDR3 DNA reads TGTGCCAGCGGGACAGCCTCTGGAAACACCATATATTTT. Protein: CASGTASGNTIYF.